The 13 T cell receptor beta chains listed next were all sequenced from one sample in a study of T cells in Graves' hyperthyroidism and ophthalmopathy. Amplified TCR beta CDR3 regions came from RNA transcripts. An initial round of RT-PCR targeting the TCR CDR3 relied on the HTBI primer set. Via MiXCR, TCRdb re-called the multiplex PCR reads, giving one row per CDR3 protein. The sample includes almost 600,000 distinct CDR3 sequences, around 42% of them seen just once. The specimen was peripheral blood or thyroid tissue (not recorded which). These receptors were collected from a woman between 18 and 30 years old with Graves' hyperthyroidism.

The CDR3, as DNA: TGTGCCACCAGTGATACGACTAGCGGGACATTGGGTGAGCAGTACTTC. As protein: CATSDTTSGTLGEQYF. J is TRBJ2-7 and V is TRBV24-1; 11 bases match TRBD2. CDR1 KGHDR and CDR2 SFDVKD come from the germline V gene. Unmatched junction bases numbered 10, after V lost 3 bases and J lost 7 bases. This CDR3 has 16 amino acids.

This clonotype was recorded at least ten times. This sequence joins TRBV20-1 and TRBJ2-2; TRBD1 matches at 9 bases. Germline-derived CDR1 and CDR2 are DFQATT and SNEGSKA (reference sequence). Trimming at V came to 6 bases and at J to 4 bases, leaving 9 bases not matched to a gene. The CDR3 length is 15 residues. CDR3 sequence (DNA): TGCAGTGCCCCACCCGGGACAGGGATCACCGGGGAGCTGTTTTTT. Protein sequence: CSAPPGTGITGELFF.

The chain carries TRBV29-1 and TRBJ2-5; perhaps TRBD2 as D (5 bases). The germline gives CDR1 SQVTM, CDR2 ANQGSEA. The CDR3 runs to 14 residues. Trimming pared 4 bases from V and 5 bases from J, leaving 17 bases between. The CDR3 spells CSVGRMAGEETQYF. The CDR3 bases are TGCAGCGTTGGACGCATGGCGGGCGAGGAGACCCAGTACTTC.

The sample holds many counts of this clonotype. The chain links TRBV7-6 to TRBJ2-7; TRBD2 agrees at 10 bases. The CDR3 loop spans 14 amino acids. The junction had 4 bases not matched to a gene; V was cut back by 6 bases and J by 2 bases. The V gene's germline CDR1 is SGHVS and CDR2 FNYEAQ. The CDR3 here is CASRGTSEAYEQYF. In DNA, the CDR3 is TGTGCCAGCAGGGGGACTAGCGAAGCCTACGAGCAGTACTTC.

The chain has TRBV3-1 and TRBJ2-5, with 7 bases matching TRBD2. This CDR3 is built from 20 residues. Per germline, CDR1 LGHDT and CDR2 YNNKEL (reference sequence). Trimming cost V 0 bases and J 0 bases; bases outside gene matches: 16. The CDR3 DNA follows: TGTGCCAGCAGCCAAGAATTTTCCCTAGCGGTAGCCTTGTACCAAGAGACCCAGTACTTC. Encoded protein: CASSQEFSLAVALYQETQYF.

The CDR3 reads CSVGLDDNEQFF. CDR3 bases: TGCAGCGTCGGACTAGACGACAATGAGCAGTTCTTC. The J gene is TRBJ2-1, the V gene TRBV29-1, with 7 bases lining up with TRBD2. Per the germline V gene, CDR1 is SQVTM and CDR2 is ANQGSEA. V was clipped by 6 bases and J by 5 bases; unmatched bases: 4. This CDR3 spans 12 amino acids.

This clonotype showed up many times. The chain uses TRBV19 and TRBJ2-2, with TRBD1 matching over 9 bases. This CDR3 region has 16 residues. CDR1 is LNHDA, CDR2 SQIVND, per germline (reference sequence). Trimming took 7 bases from V and 2 from J; bases not matched to a gene: 8. CDR3 in DNA: TGTGCCAGTAAGCGCCGGACAGGGGTCAACACCGGGGAGCTGTTTTTT. It yields the protein CASKRRTGVNTGELFF. The complete variable domain, with remaining parts taken from reference TRBV19 and TRBJ2-2, reads DGGITQSPKYLFRKEGQNVTLSCEQNLNHDAMYWYRQDPGQGLRLIYYSQIVNDFQKGDIAEGYSVSREKKESFPLTVTSAQKNPTAFYLCASKRRTGVNTGELFFGEGSRLTVL.

In its sample, this clonotype was seen many times. V and J are TRBV18 and TRBJ2-5, with D tentatively TRBD2 (5 bases). Per the germline V gene, CDR1 is KGHSH and CDR2 is LQKENI. Trimming stripped 2 bases from V and 5 bases from J, with 12 bases between. This CDR3 is 14 amino acids long. CDR3 in amino acids: CASSPGRGDETQYF. CDR3 sequence (DNA): TGTGCCAGCTCACCAGGCCGGGGTGACGAGACCCAGTACTTC.

In this sample, this clonotype turned up many times. The J gene is TRBJ1-2, the V gene TRBV6-5; 10 bases agree with TRBD1. The CDR3 runs 16 residues. Germline V CDR1 and CDR2: MNHEY, SVGAGI. The J segment lost 7 bases and the V segment lost 4 bases, leaving 12 bases of the junction unmatched. The CDR3 coding sequence is TGTGCCAGCAGTTCCTCTCCGACAGGGGGCTTGGTTGGCTACACCTTC. It translates to CASSSSPTGGLVGYTF.

Many counts were recorded for this clonotype. This chain joins TRBV19 and TRBJ2-5; TRBD2 matches at 9 bases. CDR3 length: 15 amino acids. The trim removed 1 base at V and 5 bases at J, leaving 5 bases unmatched. Per the germline V gene, CDR1 is LNHDA and CDR2 is SQIVND (reference sequence). CDR3 bases: TGTGCCAGTAGTATAGTTAGCGGGAGTACGGAGACCCAGTACTTC. Protein sequence: CASSIVSGSTETQYF.

The gene calls are TRBV25-1 and TRBJ2-1, with 9 positions matching TRBD1. V shed 5 bases, J shed 2 bases, and the junction held 4 bases outside the gene matches. Per the germline V gene, CDR1 is MGHDK and CDR2 is SYGVNS. The CDR3 length is 15 residues. The CDR3 coding sequence is TGTGCCAGCAGTTTATACAGGGGGCCCTACAATGAGCAGTTCTTC. It specifies CASSLYRGPYNEQFF.

The chain links TRBV29-1 to TRBJ2-7; the D gene is possibly TRBD1 (5 bases). The CDR3 sequence is 11 residues long. Trimming removed 2 bases at V and 7 bases at J, with 9 bases between. From germline, CDR1 is SQVTM and CDR2 ANQGSEA. CDR3 coding DNA: TGCAGCGTTGAACGGGCAGGGGAGCAGTACTTC. Translation: CSVERAGEQYF.

The chain employs TRBV10-3 and TRBJ2-6, with D unclear. Germline V gene sequence: CDR1 ENHRY, CDR2 SYGVKD. V lost 0 bases to trimming and J lost 0 bases, with 9 bases between them. The length of the CDR3 is 17 residues. The CDR3 spells CAISESATPSGANVLTF. CDR3 bases: TGTGCCATCAGTGAGTCGGCGACACCCTCTGGGGCCAACGTCCTGACTTTC.